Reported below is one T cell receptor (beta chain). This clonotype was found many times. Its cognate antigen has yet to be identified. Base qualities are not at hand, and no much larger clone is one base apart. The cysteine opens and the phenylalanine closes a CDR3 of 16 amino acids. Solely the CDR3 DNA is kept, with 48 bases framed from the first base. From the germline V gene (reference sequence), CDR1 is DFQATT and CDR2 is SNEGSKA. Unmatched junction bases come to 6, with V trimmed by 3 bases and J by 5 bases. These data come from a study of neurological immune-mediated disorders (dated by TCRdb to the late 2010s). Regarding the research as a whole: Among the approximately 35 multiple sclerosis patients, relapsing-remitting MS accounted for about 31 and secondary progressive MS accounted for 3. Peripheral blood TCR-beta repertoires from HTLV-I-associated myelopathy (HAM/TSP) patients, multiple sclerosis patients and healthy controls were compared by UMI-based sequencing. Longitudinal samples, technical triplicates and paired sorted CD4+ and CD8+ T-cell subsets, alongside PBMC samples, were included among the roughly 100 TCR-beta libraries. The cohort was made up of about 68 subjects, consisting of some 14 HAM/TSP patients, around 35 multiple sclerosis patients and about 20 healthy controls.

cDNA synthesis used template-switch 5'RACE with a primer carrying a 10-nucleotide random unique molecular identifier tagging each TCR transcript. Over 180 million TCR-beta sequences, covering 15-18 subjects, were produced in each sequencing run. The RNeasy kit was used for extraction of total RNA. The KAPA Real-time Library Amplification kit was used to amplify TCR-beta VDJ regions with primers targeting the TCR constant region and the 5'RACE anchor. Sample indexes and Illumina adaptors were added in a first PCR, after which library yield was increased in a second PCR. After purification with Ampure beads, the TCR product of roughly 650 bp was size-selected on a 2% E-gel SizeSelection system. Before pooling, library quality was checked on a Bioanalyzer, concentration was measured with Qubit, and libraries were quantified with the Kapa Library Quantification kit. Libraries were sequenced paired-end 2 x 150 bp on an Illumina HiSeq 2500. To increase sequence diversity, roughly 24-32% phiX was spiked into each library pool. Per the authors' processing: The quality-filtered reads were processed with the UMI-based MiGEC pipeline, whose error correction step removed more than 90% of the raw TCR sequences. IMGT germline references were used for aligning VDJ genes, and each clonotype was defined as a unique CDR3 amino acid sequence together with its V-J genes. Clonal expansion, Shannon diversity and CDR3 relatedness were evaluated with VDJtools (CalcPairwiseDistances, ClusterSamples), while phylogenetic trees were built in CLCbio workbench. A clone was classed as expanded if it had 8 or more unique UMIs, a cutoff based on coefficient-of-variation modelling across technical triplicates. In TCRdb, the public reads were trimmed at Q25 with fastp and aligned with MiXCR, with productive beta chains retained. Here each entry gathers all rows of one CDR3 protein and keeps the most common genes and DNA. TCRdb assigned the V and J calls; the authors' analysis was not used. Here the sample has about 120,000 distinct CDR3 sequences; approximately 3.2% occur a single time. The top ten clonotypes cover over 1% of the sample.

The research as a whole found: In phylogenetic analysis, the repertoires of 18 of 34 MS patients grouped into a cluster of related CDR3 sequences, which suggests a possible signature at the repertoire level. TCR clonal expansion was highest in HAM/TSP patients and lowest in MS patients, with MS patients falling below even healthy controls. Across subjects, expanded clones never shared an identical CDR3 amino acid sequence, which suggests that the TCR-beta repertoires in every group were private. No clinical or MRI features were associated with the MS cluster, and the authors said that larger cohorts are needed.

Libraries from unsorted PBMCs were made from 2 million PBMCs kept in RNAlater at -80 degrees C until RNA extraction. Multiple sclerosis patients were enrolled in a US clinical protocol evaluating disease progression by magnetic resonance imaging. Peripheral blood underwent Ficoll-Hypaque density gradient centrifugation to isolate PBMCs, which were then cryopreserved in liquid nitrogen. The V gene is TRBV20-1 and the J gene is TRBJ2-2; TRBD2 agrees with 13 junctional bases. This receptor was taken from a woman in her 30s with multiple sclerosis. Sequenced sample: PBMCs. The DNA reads TGCAGTGCTAGGACTAGCGGGAGGACCAGAACCGGGGAGCTGTTTTTT. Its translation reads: CSARTSGRTRTGELFF.